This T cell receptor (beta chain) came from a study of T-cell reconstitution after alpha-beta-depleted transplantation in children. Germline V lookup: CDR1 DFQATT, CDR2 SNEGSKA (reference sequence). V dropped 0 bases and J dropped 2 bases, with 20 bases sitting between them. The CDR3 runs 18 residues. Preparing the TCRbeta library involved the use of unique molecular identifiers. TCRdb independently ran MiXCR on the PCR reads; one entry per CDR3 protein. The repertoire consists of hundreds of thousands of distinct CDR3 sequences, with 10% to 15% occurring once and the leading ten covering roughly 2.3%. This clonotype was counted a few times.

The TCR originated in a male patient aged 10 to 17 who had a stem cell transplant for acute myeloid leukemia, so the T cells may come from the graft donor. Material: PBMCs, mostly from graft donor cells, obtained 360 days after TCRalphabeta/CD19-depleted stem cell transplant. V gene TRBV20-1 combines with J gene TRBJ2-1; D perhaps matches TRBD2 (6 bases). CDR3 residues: CSARDPSGAGSTYNEQFF. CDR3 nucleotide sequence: TGCAGTGCTAGAGACCCATCGGGAGCAGGGTCCACCTACAATGAGCAGTTCTTC.